One and the same sample provided the 3 T cell receptor beta chains below, sequenced in a study of human T cells and chemical hapten exposure (dated by TCRdb to about 2021). Receptor libraries were prepared by RACE. Data came from a NextSeq 500. TCRdb ran its own pipeline on the public reads, namely fastp trimming at Q25 and MiXCR clone calling, and kept in-frame beta chains. Every distinct CDR3 protein forms one entry, paired with its most common genes and DNA. In all, the sample holds about 51,000 distinct CDR3 sequences, and 9.4% of those were seen once. 14% to 15% of the sample lies in the top ten. The intended sense of this specimen's time point label: pre-sensitization, week 0. Interpreted using the paper, the treatment or condition label stands for: therapeutic diphenylcyclopropenone sensitization with weekly scalp DPC. The source material was whole blood, sampled in connection with sensitization to the hapten diphenylcyclopropenone (DPC). These receptor sequences come from a woman aged 40 to 49 with alopecia areata. Some clones in this sample may be carry-over from other donors' samples.

This chain connects TRBV20-1 to TRBJ1-1; weak D call: TRBD1 (5 bases). Trimming cost V 1 base and J 3 bases, with 21 bases left between them. CDR1 DFQATT and CDR2 SNEGSKA come from the germline V gene (reference sequence). The CDR3 length is 17 residues. CDR3 protein: CSARAQPRGPWDTEAFF. The CDR3 coding sequence is TGCAGTGCTAGAGCTCAGCCCCGGGGACCTTGGGACACTGAAGCTTTCTTT.

This clonotype was picked up a small number of times. The chain recombines TRBV6-4 with TRBJ2-5; D gene ambiguous. The germline V gene has CDR1 MRHNA and CDR2 SNTAGT. The CDR3 consists of 13 residues. Trimming pared 5 bases from V and 0 bases from J, leaving 7 bases between. This CDR3 is CASSQDYQETQYF. The CDR3 DNA reads as TGTGCCAGCAGTCAAGACTACCAAGAGACCCAGTACTTC.

This clonotype appeared a few times. The chain is built from TRBV9 and TRBJ2-1, with D perhaps given as TRBD1 or TRBD2 (5 bases each). Germline values: CDR1 SGDLS, CDR2 YYNGEE. The V end lost 4 bases, the J end lost 1 base, and 15 bases lay between the germline ends. The CDR3 covers 16 residues. This CDR3 is CASSSTAGASYNEQFF. For the CDR3, the DNA is TGTGCCAGCAGCTCTACGGCCGGGGCGTCCTACAATGAGCAGTTCTTC. Together with reference TRBV9 and TRBJ2-1, the CDR3 gives the full variable domain: DSGVTQTPKHLITATGQRVTLRCSPRSGDLSVYWYQQSLDQGLQFLIQYYNGEERAKGNILERFSAQQFPDLHSELNLSSLELGDSALYFCASSSTAGASYNEQFFGPGTRLTVL.